Listed here are 30 T cell receptor beta chains from one sample, sequenced in a study of radiotherapy plus CTLA-4 blockade in lung cancer. Method: immunoSEQ multiplex PCR; TCRdb's copy keeps in-frame clones and lacks some. The table lists tens of thousands of clones, about four fifths of them singletons. Sequences were derived from peripheral blood, sampled from a patient treated with radiotherapy plus ipilimumab. The receptors here all came from a human donor with non-small cell lung cancer whose response to radiotherapy plus ipilimumab could not be evaluated.

The chain has TRBV18 and TRBJ2-7; 7 nucleotides align to TRBD1. J lost 2 bases, V lost 4 bases, and 5 bases had no gene match. This CDR3 contains 14 residues. The germline V gene encodes CDR1 KGHSH and CDR2 LQKENI. CDR3 DNA: TGTGCCAGCTCACGGTGGGACAGTACCTACGAGCAGTACTTC. It translates to CASSRWDSTYEQYF.

The chain carries TRBV9 and TRBJ2-1; weak D call: TRBD1 (6 bases). V lost 0 bases and J lost 2, with 12 bases in between. Germline CDR1 SGDLS, CDR2 YYNGEE. This CDR3 has 16 amino acids. This CDR3 reads CASSVAGQPAYNEQFF. CDR3 nucleotide sequence: TGTGCCAGCAGCGTAGCTGGACAGCCAGCCTACAATGAGCAGTTCTTC. Filled out from reference TRBV9 and TRBJ2-1, the complete variable domain reads DSGVTQTPKHLITATGQRVTLRCSPRSGDLSVYWYQQSLDQGLQFLIQYYNGEERAKGNILERFSAQQFPDLHSELNLSSLELGDSALYFCASSVAGQPAYNEQFFGPGTRLTVL.

The chain couples TRBV19 to TRBJ1-5, with D perhaps TRBD1 (6 bases). CDR3 length: 14 amino acids. The germline V gene encodes CDR1 LNHDA and CDR2 SQIVND (reference sequence). The ends were cut back, 4 bases at V and 6 bases at J, with 13 bases in the middle. CDR3 loop: CASSTQGLGQPQHF. In DNA, the CDR3 is TGTGCCAGTAGTACTCAGGGGCTGGGTCAGCCCCAGCATTTT. Full variable domain (outside the CDR3, taken from reference TRBV19 and TRBJ1-5): DGGITQSPKYLFRKEGQNVTLSCEQNLNHDAMYWYRQDPGQGLRLIYYSQIVNDFQKGDIAEGYSVSREKKESFPLTVTSAQKNPTAFYLCASSTQGLGQPQHFGDGTRLSIL.

The chain employs TRBV27 and TRBJ1-1, with a possible D match to TRBD1 (5 bases). The V end was cut by 4 bases, the J end by 4 bases, with 16 bases between. The germline CDR1 and CDR2 sequences are MNHEY and SMNVEV (reference sequence). This CDR3 has 15 residues. CDR3 DNA sequence: TGTGCCAGCAGTTCTGTGAGTTTGGGGCGCACTGAAGCTTTCTTT. Translating gives CASSSVSLGRTEAFF.

The V call is TRBV9, the J call TRBJ2-1; no definite D call. V lost 2 bases and J 6 bases, leaving 9 bases between the germline ends. Germline loops: CDR1 SGDLS, CDR2 YYNGEE. The CDR3 has 13 residues. CDR3 in DNA: TGTGCCAGCAGCGTGCTAGGAACCAATGAGCAGTTCTTC. This sequence encodes CASSVLGTNEQFF.

In its sample, this clone was seen a few times. CDR3 region: CASSPYSGGNTEAFF. CDR3 bases: TGTGCCAGCAGCCCCTACTCAGGGGGGAACACTGAAGCTTTCTTT. The J gene is TRBJ1-1, the V gene TRBV5-8; 7 bases are a match to TRBD1. The junction had 7 bases not matched to a gene; V was cut back by 4 bases and J by 1 base. Germline CDR1 and CDR2: SGHTS and YDEGEE. This CDR3 contains 15 residues.

The rearrangement uses TRBV4-3 and TRBJ2-1; D is perhaps TRBD1 (5 bases). Germline V gene lookup returns CDR1 LGHNA and CDR2 YSLEER. Trimming took off 0 bases at V and 2 bases at J, with 8 bases between the two ends. The CDR3 is 15 amino acids. The CDR3 sequence is CASSQDRATYNEQFF. The CDR3 DNA follows: TGCGCCAGCAGCCAAGACAGGGCCACCTACAATGAGCAGTTCTTC.

This clone was observed once. V is TRBV4-1 and J is TRBJ1-5; D unclear. V was pared by 3 bases and J by 2 bases, with 11 bases between. The CDR3 spans 15 residues. Per the germline V gene, CDR1 is MGHRA and CDR2 is YSYEKL. The CDR3 is CASSQEGGGNQPQHF. In DNA form, the CDR3 reads TGCGCCAGCAGCCAGGAGGGAGGCGGCAATCAGCCCCAGCATTTT.

The chain carries TRBV28 and TRBJ1-2; D perhaps matches TRBD1 (6 bases). The germline V and J ends were trimmed by 2 bases and 6 bases, with 16 bases remaining between them. The CDR3 is made up of 15 amino acids. CDR1 and CDR2 from the germline V gene are MDHEN and SYDVKM. The CDR3 DNA is TGTGCCAGCAGTTTAGTAGCCAGGGGAGAGGATGGCTACACCTTC. Translating it yields CASSLVARGEDGYTF.

The gene calls are TRBV5-1 and TRBJ1-3; TRBD1 aligns across 8 bases. The CDR3 is 16 amino acids. CDR1 is SGHRS, CDR2 YFSETQ, per germline. Trimming cost V 4 bases and J 0 bases; bases outside gene matches: 6. CDR3 nucleotides: TGCGCCAGCAGCCAAGGACAGGGCCACTCTGGAAACACCATATATTTT. Translating gives CASSQGQGHSGNTIYF.

V and J are TRBV2 and TRBJ2-1; 14 bases line up with TRBD2. CDR3 length: 15 amino acids. Germline V gene lookup returns CDR1 SNHLY and CDR2 FYNNEI. The ends lost 6 bases at V and 9 bases at J; junction bases unmatched: 7. CDR3 coding DNA: TGTGCCAGCAGAGGACTAGCGGGAGGTTCTAGTGAGCAGTTCTTC. Translation gives CASRGLAGGSSEQFF.

This sequence joins TRBV10-3 and TRBJ2-7, with D possibly TRBD2 on 6 matching bases. The CDR3 contains 12 residues. Looked up from germline, CDR1 is ENHRY and CDR2 is SYGVKD. Between the trimmed V and J ends, which lost 11 bases and 10 bases, there was a span of 21 bases. This chain's CDR3 is CALGDFSSTQYF. The CDR3 nucleotides are TGTGCCCTTGGGGACTTCTCTAGTACCCAGTACTTC.

This clone was counted a single time. The chain has TRBV15 and TRBJ2-1; perhaps TRBD1 as D (5 bases). The ends were cut back, 6 bases at V and 6 bases at J, with 9 bases in the middle. CDR3 length: 12 residues. CDR1 is LNHNV, CDR2 YYDKDF, per germline (reference sequence). CDR3: CATRGLGNEQFF. The CDR3 nucleotides are TGTGCCACCAGGGGGCTGGGCAATGAGCAGTTCTTC.

V gene TRBV5-1 combines with J gene TRBJ2-3, with a possible D match to TRBD1 (5 bases). This CDR3 comprises 13 residues. V was cut by 6 bases and J by 6 bases, with 14 bases left in between. Germline V CDR1 and CDR2: SGHRS, YFSETQ. The CDR3 reads CASTQQDTDTQYF. For the CDR3, the DNA is TGCGCCAGCACCCAACAGGATACCGATACGCAGTATTTT.

This sequence joins TRBV27 and TRBJ2-2, with TRBD2 identical over 7 bases. Germline values: CDR1 MNHEY, CDR2 SMNVEV (reference sequence). The CDR3 is 15 amino acids. Trimming removed 2 bases from V and 0 bases from J; junction bases left unmatched: 0. The CDR3 DNA reads TGTGCCAGCAGTTTAGCGGGGGCGAACACCGGGGAGCTGTTTTTT. It is translated as CASSLAGANTGELFF.

This clone was found a few times. The rearrangement uses TRBV4-3 and TRBJ2-7; perhaps TRBD2 as D (6 bases). The CDR3 sequence is 15 residues long. V was shortened by 0 bases and J by 3 bases, with 12 bases between the two germline ends. Germline CDR1 LGHNA, CDR2 YSLEER. CDR3: CASSQDRRGDYEQYF. In nucleotides, the CDR3 is TGCGCCAGCAGCCAAGATAGGCGGGGAGACTACGAGCAGTACTTC.

The J gene is TRBJ1-1, the V gene TRBV29-1, with TRBD1 identical over 10 bases. Trimming removed 5 bases from V and 6 bases from J; junction bases left unmatched: 3. This CDR3 spans 12 amino acids. CDR1 and CDR2 (germline): SQVTM, ANQGSEA. CDR3 protein: CSVKGQGPEAFF. The CDR3 DNA follows: TGCAGCGTTAAGGGACAGGGGCCTGAAGCTTTCTTT.

This chain uses TRBV4-3 with TRBJ2-7; 9 bases line up with TRBD2. Germline CDR1 and CDR2: LGHNA and YSLEER. The CDR3 sequence is 15 residues long. J gave up 3 bases and V 0 bases, and 3 bases lay outside the gene matches. CDR3 DNA: TGCGCCAGCAGCCAAGACCTAGCGGGGCTCTACGAGCAGTACTTC. Residues: CASSQDLAGLYEQYF.

The rearrangement joins TRBV11-2 to TRBJ2-1; D call uncertain. The V and J ends lost 6 bases and 5 bases respectively, with 14 bases between them. The germline CDR1 and CDR2 sequences are SGHAT and FQNNGV. The CDR3 runs 14 residues. CDR3 residues: CASSQTNSNNEQFF. The CDR3 nucleotides read TGTGCCAGCAGTCAGACGAATAGCAACAATGAGCAGTTCTTC.

The chain carries TRBV28 and TRBJ1-3; 7 positions match TRBD1. Germline assignment: CDR1 MDHEN and CDR2 SYDVKM. CDR3 size: 16 residues. V shed 5 bases and J 2 bases; nucleotides not matched to a gene: 9. The CDR3 is CASSQPGQATGNTIYF. DNA for the CDR3: TGTGCCAGCAGTCAACCCGGACAGGCAACTGGAAACACCATATATTTT. Full variable domain (rest looked up from reference TRBV28 and TRBJ1-3): DVKVTQSSRYLVKRTGEKVFLECVQDMDHENMFWYRQDPGLGLRLIYFSYDVKMKEKGDIPEGYSVSREKKERFSLILESASTNQTSMYLCASSQPGQATGNTIYFGEGSWLTVV.

The chain recombines TRBV28 with TRBJ1-1; the D gene is possibly TRBD1 (5 bases). Germline CDR1 and CDR2: MDHEN and SYDVKM. With 4 bases removed from V and 3 bases from J, the gap between germline ends came to 12 bases. The CDR3 is 14 residues long. This CDR3 is CASSSQWGDTEAFF. The DNA of the CDR3 is TGTGCCAGCAGTTCTCAGTGGGGGGACACTGAAGCTTTCTTT.

V and J are TRBV6-5 and TRBJ2-3, with D possibly matching TRBD1 (6 bases). Looked up from germline, CDR1 is MNHEY and CDR2 is SVGAGI. Trimming took off 4 bases at V and 0 bases at J, with 11 bases between the two ends. The CDR3 has 15 residues. The CDR3 nucleotides read TGTGCCAGCAGTTCTACAGGGTCCAGCACAGATACGCAGTATTTT. As protein: CASSSTGSSTDTQYF.

The chain employs TRBV6-5 and TRBJ1-1; no clear D gene. Looked up from germline, CDR1 is MNHEY and CDR2 is SVGAGI. Trimming removed 6 bases from V and 5 bases from J, with 10 bases in between. This CDR3 is 12 amino acids long. CDR3 residues: CASSPSKTEAFF. The DNA of the CDR3 is TGTGCCAGCAGCCCTAGCAAGACTGAAGCTTTCTTT.

The chain uses TRBV9 and TRBJ2-1; 7 bases map to TRBD2. Germline V gene data show CDR1 as SGDLS and CDR2 as YYNGEE. V lost 4 bases and J lost 0; bases outside the gene matches: 7. The length of the CDR3 is 16 residues. CDR3 region: CASSPPGLPSYNEQFF. In DNA, the CDR3 is TGTGCCAGCAGCCCTCCGGGACTACCCTCCTACAATGAGCAGTTCTTC.

This clone was counted a few times. A read error may produce the germline difference seen at one junction end. This chain links TRBV5-4 with TRBJ2-7; D is perhaps TRBD2 (5 bases). Germline V lookup: CDR1 SGHNT, CDR2 YYREEE (reference sequence). This CDR3 has 13 amino acids. CDR3 bases: TGTGCCAGCAGCTCCGGGAACAGCTGGTCGAAGCACTTC. As protein: CASSSGNSWSKHF.

The chain recombines TRBV25-1 with TRBJ2-1; 7 nucleotides align to TRBD2. The CDR3 runs to 11 residues. With V trimmed by 8 bases and J by 6 bases, 1 base remained unmatched. Germline CDR1 and CDR2: MGHDK and SYGVNS. CDR3 region: CASRLANEQFF. In DNA form, the CDR3 reads TGTGCCAGCCGACTAGCCAATGAGCAGTTCTTC.

The chain is built from TRBV7-2 and TRBJ2-7; D not certain. This CDR3 spans 13 amino acids. Looked up from germline, CDR1 is SGHTA and CDR2 is FQGNSA. The ends were cut back, 2 bases at V and 0 bases at J, with 5 bases in the middle. This CDR3 reads CASSLQNSYEQYF. CDR3 nucleotide sequence: TGTGCCAGCAGCTTACAAAACTCCTACGAGCAGTACTTC.

The chain recombines TRBV5-6 with TRBJ2-6; TRBD1 might be the D (5 bases). Trimming shortened V by 2 bases and J by 4 bases, and 13 bases separated the two germline ends. This CDR3 is 16 amino acids long. The V gene's germline CDR1 is SGHDT and CDR2 YYEEEE. In DNA form, the CDR3 reads TGTGCCAGCAGCTTCATCAGGGTTTCGGGGGCCAACGTCCTGACTTTC. Residues: CASSFIRVSGANVLTF.

The chain joins TRBV28 to TRBJ2-5; D is perhaps TRBD2 (6 bases). This CDR3 is built from 13 residues. Trimming removed 3 bases at V and 7 bases at J, with 12 bases between. CDR1 and CDR2 from the germline V gene are MDHEN and SYDVKM. The CDR3 here is CASSFGGVGTQYF. CDR3 DNA sequence: TGTGCCAGCAGTTTCGGAGGGGTCGGGACCCAGTACTTC.

The V gene is TRBV18, the J gene TRBJ1-5; D uncertain. The CDR3 loop spans 16 amino acids. V was pared by 0 bases and J by 5 bases, with 14 bases between. Per germline, CDR1 KGHSH and CDR2 LQKENI. CDR3 amino acids: CASSPPNAGIDQPQHF. The CDR3, as DNA: TGTGCCAGCTCACCACCGAATGCAGGAATTGATCAGCCCCAGCATTTT.